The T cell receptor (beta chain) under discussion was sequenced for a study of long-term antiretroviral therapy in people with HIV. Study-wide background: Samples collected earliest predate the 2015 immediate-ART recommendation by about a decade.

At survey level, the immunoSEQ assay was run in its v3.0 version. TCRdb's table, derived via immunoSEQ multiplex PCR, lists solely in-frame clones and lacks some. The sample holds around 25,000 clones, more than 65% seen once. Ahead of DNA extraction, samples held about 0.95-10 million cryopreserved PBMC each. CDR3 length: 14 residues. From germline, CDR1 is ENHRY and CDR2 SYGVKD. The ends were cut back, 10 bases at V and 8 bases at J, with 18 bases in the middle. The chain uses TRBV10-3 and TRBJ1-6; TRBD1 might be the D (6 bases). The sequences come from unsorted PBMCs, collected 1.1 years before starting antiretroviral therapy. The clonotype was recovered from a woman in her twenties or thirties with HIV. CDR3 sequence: CASNSGGSDSPLHF. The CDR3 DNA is TGTGCCAGCAATAGCGGGGGCTCTGATTCACCCCTCCACTTT.